These T cell receptor beta chains were read from a single sample in a study of blood T cell repertoires in COVID-19. The protocol was immunoSEQ multiplex PCR, while the TCRdb copy is restricted to in-frame clones and leaves out a portion. The sample has roughly 190,000 clones, roughly 82% seen once. Specimen: PBMCs or T cells enriched from blood (not recorded which). Receptor source: a woman in her sixties or seventies with acute COVID-19. The CDR3 runs from the conserved cysteine through the conserved F or W. The order of the fields is clone size, V gene, J gene, D gene, CDR3 DNA, CDR3 protein. D genes are given only for firm matches. Expanded clones get a size class; other rows say once, few or many, or leave the size out.

clone size: .
V gene: TRBV5-6
J gene: TRBJ2-5
D gene: TRBD2
CDR3 DNA: TGTGCCAGCAGCCTAATAGCGGGAGGGCAGCGAGGAGAGACCCAGTACTTC
CDR3 protein: CASSLIAGGQRGETQYF

clone size: .
V gene: TRBV27
J gene: TRBJ2-7
D gene: TRBD2
CDR3 DNA: TGTGCCAGCAGCTCCCGTAGCCCGGGACTAGCGGGACCCTACGAGCAGTACTTC
CDR3 protein: CASSSRSPGLAGPYEQYF

clone size: .
V gene: TRBV4-3
J gene: TRBJ1-1
D gene: .
CDR3 DNA: TGCGCCAGCGGGAGGCAGTTGAACACTGAAGCTTTCTTT
CDR3 protein: CASGRQLNTEAFF

clone size: .
V gene: TRBV16
J gene: TRBJ2-1
D gene: TRBD2
CDR3 DNA: TGTGCCAGCAGCCAATCGTTGGCTAGCGGGAGGACTGAGCAGTTCTTC
CDR3 protein: CASSQSLASGRTEQFF

clone size: .
V gene: TRBV7-2
J gene: TRBJ2-5
D gene: .
CDR3 DNA: TGTGCCAGCACCATCAGGGGAGGGGGTGGATCGGAGACCCAGTACTTC
CDR3 protein: CASTIRGGGGSETQYF

clone size: few
V gene: TRBV18
J gene: TRBJ1-1
D gene: .
CDR3 DNA: TGTGCCAGCTCAACAGGGCAAACTGAAGCTTTCTTT
CDR3 protein: CASSTGQTEAFF

clone size: .
V gene: TRBV30
J gene: TRBJ1-4
D gene: .
CDR3 DNA: TGTGCCTGGATGCGGGGTAATGAAAAACTGTTTTTT
CDR3 protein: CAWMRGNEKLFF

clone size: .
V gene: TRBV9
J gene: TRBJ1-2
D gene: .
CDR3 DNA: TGTGCCAGCAGCGTAGGGGATGGATCGCGGGGGAGGGCACCGTCTCCTAGAGGCTACACCTTC
CDR3 protein: CASSVGDGSRGRAPSPRGYTF

clone size: .
V gene: TRBV10-1
J gene: TRBJ1-3
D gene: TRBD1
CDR3 DNA: TGCGCCAGCACCGGACAGGTGGGAGGAAACACCATATATTTT
CDR3 protein: CASTGQVGGNTIYF

clone size: .
V gene: TRBV7-2
J gene: TRBJ1-5
D gene: .
CDR3 DNA: TGTGCCAGCAGCCCCGGAGCCAATCAGCCCCAGCATTTT
CDR3 protein: CASSPGANQPQHF

clone size: few
V gene: TRBV4-3
J gene: TRBJ2-3
D gene: .
CDR3 DNA: TGCGCCAGCAGCCTATTCACCCCCACTAGTTCGGAAGATACGCAGTATTTT
CDR3 protein: CASSLFTPTSSEDTQYF

clone size: .
V gene: TRBV2
J gene: TRBJ1-6
D gene: .
CDR3 DNA: TGTGCCAGCAACGGTCGGGGTAATTCACCCCTCCACTTT
CDR3 protein: CASNGRGNSPLHF

clone size: .
V gene: TRBV4-2
J gene: TRBJ2-7
D gene: TRBD2
CDR3 DNA: TGTGCCAGCAGCCAGGCCACTAGCGGGAGGGCCGCCGAGCAGTACTTC
CDR3 protein: CASSQATSGRAAEQYF

clone size: .
V gene: TRBV28
J gene: TRBJ2-2
D gene: TRBD2
CDR3 DNA: TGTGCCAGCAGCCGACCTAGCGGGGCTACCGGGGAGCTGTTTTTT
CDR3 protein: CASSRPSGATGELFF

clone size: few
V gene: TRBV13
J gene: TRBJ2-5
D gene: TRBD1
CDR3 DNA: TGTGCCAGCAGCTTTGAGGGACAGGGAGACCAAGAGACCCAGTACTTC
CDR3 protein: CASSFEGQGDQETQYF

clone size: few
V gene: TRBV6-2/TRBV6-3
J gene: TRBJ1-2
D gene: .
CDR3 DNA: TGTGCCAGCAGTTCAGGGGACTATGGCTACACCTTC
CDR3 protein: CASSSGDYGYTF

clone size: .
V gene: TRBV7-8
J gene: TRBJ1-2
D gene: .
CDR3 DNA: TGTGCCAGCAGCCTGGGGGGAAGGGAGGGTGGCTACACCTTC
CDR3 protein: CASSLGGREGGYTF

clone size: .
V gene: TRBV6-4
J gene: TRBJ2-1
D gene: TRBD1
CDR3 DNA: TGTGCCAGCAGTGACTCAGGGACAGGGACTAATGAGCAGTTCTTC
CDR3 protein: CASSDSGTGTNEQFF

clone size: .
V gene: TRBV24-1
J gene: TRBJ1-6
D gene: .
CDR3 DNA: TGTGCCACCAGTGACAAGGACAGCCCCAATTCACCCCTCCACTTT
CDR3 protein: CATSDKDSPNSPLHF

clone size: .
V gene: TRBV29-1
J gene: TRBJ1-2
D gene: TRBD1
CDR3 DNA: TGCAGCGTTGAAGTAGTTAGGGACAGGGACTATGGCTACACCTTC
CDR3 protein: CSVEVVRDRDYGYTF

clone size: few
V gene: TRBV6-5
J gene: TRBJ1-2
D gene: .
CDR3 DNA: TGTGCCAGCAGTTACTCGAAGTACGGAGCTAACTATGGCTACACCTTC
CDR3 protein: CASSYSKYGANYGYTF

clone size: once
V gene: TRBV7-9
J gene: TRBJ1-2
D gene: TRBD1
CDR3 DNA: TGTGCCAGCAGCCAACGAGAAACCGGGACAGGGGTAAACTATGGCTACACCTTC
CDR3 protein: CASSQRETGTGVNYGYTF

clone size: few
V gene: TRBV6-2/TRBV6-3
J gene: TRBJ1-2
D gene: .
CDR3 DNA: TGTGCCAGCAGTTCCCGGACATCCTCCGGCTATGGCTACACCTTC
CDR3 protein: CASSSRTSSGYGYTF

clone size: .
V gene: TRBV5-6
J gene: TRBJ1-1
D gene: TRBD1
CDR3 DNA: TGTGCCAGCAGCTTGTTATCCGGGACAGGGGGCAAAGGCACTGAAGCTTTCTTT
CDR3 protein: CASSLLSGTGGKGTEAFF

clone size: once
V gene: TRBV9
J gene: TRBJ1-2
D gene: .
CDR3 DNA: TGTGCCAGCAGCGTAGTAGGGGCCTATGGCTACACCTTC
CDR3 protein: CASSVVGAYGYTF

clone size: .
V gene: TRBV3-1/TRBV3-2
J gene: TRBJ1-2
D gene: TRBD1
CDR3 DNA: TGTGCCAGCAGCCCTCAGGGGGAAGGAGGCTACACCTTC
CDR3 protein: CASSPQGEGGYTF

clone size: .
V gene: TRBV9
J gene: TRBJ1-3
D gene: .
CDR3 DNA: TGTGCCAGCAGCCAGGGATCCAGGTCTGGAAACACCATATATTTT
CDR3 protein: CASSQGSRSGNTIYF

clone size: .
V gene: TRBV6-2/TRBV6-3
J gene: TRBJ2-5
D gene: .
CDR3 DNA: TGTGCCAGCAGTTATAGCGAGACCCAGTACTTC
CDR3 protein: CASSYSETQYF

clone size: once
V gene: TRBV4-2
J gene: TRBJ2-6
D gene: .
CDR3 DNA: TGTGCCAGCAGCCAAGCGGGACAACTTGGGGCCAACGTCCTGACTTTC
CDR3 protein: CASSQAGQLGANVLTF

clone size: .
V gene: TRBV5-4
J gene: TRBJ2-1
D gene: .
CDR3 DNA: TGTGCCAGCAGCCGCATGAACGTATTAGCTGAGCAGTTCTTC
CDR3 protein: CASSRMNVLAEQFF

clone size: .
V gene: TRBV6-5
J gene: TRBJ1-4
D gene: TRBD1
CDR3 DNA: TGTGCCAGCCAAGGGGACAGGGGGTATGGAAGGCTGTTTTTT
CDR3 protein: CASQGDRGYGRLFF

clone size: .
V gene: TRBV6-1
J gene: TRBJ1-2
D gene: .
CDR3 DNA: TGTGCCAGCAGTGAAAGTATGTGGGGCCATGGCTACACCTTC
CDR3 protein: CASSESMWGHGYTF

clone size: .
V gene: TRBV29-1
J gene: TRBJ1-1
D gene: .
CDR3 DNA: TGCAGCGTTGTTCGGCTTATGGGCCCTGAAGCTTTCTTT
CDR3 protein: CSVVRLMGPEAFF

clone size: .
V gene: TRBV5-1
J gene: TRBJ1-4
D gene: .
CDR3 DNA: TGCGCCAGCAGCTTAGATGGGAGTGGCCGAAATGAAAAACTGTTTTTT
CDR3 protein: CASSLDGSGRNEKLFF

clone size: .
V gene: TRBV19
J gene: TRBJ1-2
D gene: .
CDR3 DNA: TGTGCCAGTAGTATAGATCCCCGACAGCAGTTCTATGGCTACACCTTC
CDR3 protein: CASSIDPRQQFYGYTF

clone size: .
V gene: TRBV19
J gene: TRBJ1-2
D gene: .
CDR3 DNA: TGTGCCAGTAGTATTCCCCGCCAGGGCTATGGCTACACCTTC
CDR3 protein: CASSIPRQGYGYTF